Listed here are 12 T cell receptor beta chains from one sample, sequenced in a study of tumor-infiltrating lymphocytes in primary liver carcinoma. The researchers produced TCR beta cDNA from 500 ng total RNA with a constant-region primer. Each TCR beta library was derived from three nested multiplex PCR rounds that employed slightly modified ARM-PCR. The first two PCR rounds, nine to ten cycles each, used TRBV1-TRBV30 forward primers and a C-beta reverse primer. Each CDR3 protein gets one entry after TCRdb re-called the multiplex PCR reads with MiXCR. This table holds 80,000 or so distinct CDR3 sequences, 70% to 75% found once. Unsorted bulk tissue, about 18-32 mg of it, served as the source for co-extraction of RNA and DNA. The sequenced material came from liver tumor tissue from sampling region 4. Subset: tumor region T4, right-lateral pole. These receptors were taken from a woman aged 55-70 years with primary liver carcinoma and hepatitis B virus infection.

A single count supports this clonotype. Relative to the germline gene, one junction end is altered; a read error may explain this. This chain joins TRBV6-6 and TRBJ1-1, with D uncertain. Per the germline V gene, CDR1 is MNHNY and CDR2 is SVGAGI (reference sequence). CDR3 length: 13 residues. CDR3 sequence reads: CASNYMQNTEAFF. DNA for the CDR3: TGTGCCAGCAATTACATGCAGAACACTGAAGCTTTCTTT.

In the case of this clonotype: The CDR3 end shows no conserved phenylalanine or tryptophan, and so a read error is likely. The DNA for the CDR3 is TGCAGTGGGGGACACCCAGACACCGGGGAGCTGTTTGTT. Translating it yields CSGGHPDTGELFV. The chain is built from TRBV29-1 and TRBJ2-2, with TRBD1 as a possible D gene (6 bases). The length of the CDR3 is 13 residues. Germline V gives CDR1 SQVTM, CDR2 ANQGSEA.

This clonotype has at least ten counts. The chain uses TRBV6-4 and TRBJ2-3; D gene uncertain. The germline V and J ends were trimmed by 4 bases and 0 bases, with 11 bases remaining between them. There are 15 residues in the CDR3. Germline assignment: CDR1 MRHNA and CDR2 SNTAGT. CDR3 residues: CASSAGVSSTDTQYF. DNA for the CDR3: TGTGCCAGCAGTGCTGGTGTTTCCAGCACAGATACGCAGTATTTT.

A word on this clonotype: Its ends do not fully match the called genes, so a read error is possible. This chain connects TRBV5-6 to TRBJ2-5; 10 nucleotides line up with TRBD1. This CDR3 spans 15 amino acids. Germline CDR1 is SGHDT and CDR2 is YYEEEE. Here the CDR3 reads CASTRSRTGGETQYF. In DNA form, the CDR3 reads TGCGCCAGCACTAGATCCCGGACAGGGGGTGAGACCCAGTACTTC. Complete variable domain (other parts from reference TRBV5-6 and TRBJ2-5): DAGVTQSPTHLIKTRGQQVTLRCSPKSGHDTVSWYQQALGQGPQFIFQYYEEEERQRGNFPDRFSGHQFPNYSSELNVNALLLGDSALYLCASTRSRTGGETQYFGPGTRLLVL.

The gene calls are TRBV28 and TRBJ2-2; D is possibly TRBD2 (5 bases). Trimming removed 8 bases at V and 2 bases at J, with 12 bases between. CDR1 is MDHEN, CDR2 SYDVKM, per germline. The CDR3 extends over 14 amino acids. The CDR3 loop reads CASDGIINTGELFF. The CDR3 DNA reads TGTGCCAGCGACGGGATTATCAACACCGGGGAGCTGTTTTTT.

The table lists this clonotype with many counts. One end of the junction fails to match germline, which may point to a read error. The V call is TRBV6-1, the J call TRBJ2-7, with 10 bases identical to TRBD2. The CDR3 is 15 amino acids. The germline gives CDR1 MNHNS, CDR2 SASEGT. CDR3 sequence: CASNEASGSSYEQYF. Here the CDR3 DNA reads TGTGCCAGCAATGAAGCTAGCGGGAGCTCCTACGAGCAGTACTTC.

Note on this clonotype: This may be a read error, as it is one base from a much larger clone. CDR3 sequence: CASSLLKYEQYF. The CDR3 DNA is TGTGCCAGCAGTTTATTGAAGTACGAGCAGTACTTC. The chain recombines TRBV28 with TRBJ2-7; D remains unclear. The CDR3 spans 12 residues. Germline values: CDR1 MDHEN, CDR2 SYDVKM. V was trimmed by 1 base and J by 4 bases, leaving 5 bases between them.

This clonotype was counted between two and nine times. The chain carries TRBV19 and TRBJ1-1; the D gene is possibly TRBD1 (5 bases). CDR1 LNHDA and CDR2 SQIVND come from the germline V gene (reference sequence). V was clipped by 6 bases and J by 1 base, with 12 bases between them. CDR3 length: 14 residues. CDR3 residues: CASRGTGQNTEAFF. Here the CDR3 DNA reads TGTGCCAGTAGGGGAACAGGACAGAACACTGAAGCTTTCTTT. Variable domain in full (rest from reference TRBV19 and TRBJ1-1): DGGITQSPKYLFRKEGQNVTLSCEQNLNHDAMYWYRQDPGQGLRLIYYSQIVNDFQKGDIAEGYSVSREKKESFPLTVTSAQKNPTAFYLCASRGTGQNTEAFFGQGTRLTVV.

The chain employs TRBV28 and TRBJ2-3, with 8 bases lining up with TRBD2. The trim removed 6 bases at V and 4 bases at J, leaving 12 bases unmatched. The CDR3 is 16 residues long. Germline assignment: CDR1 MDHEN and CDR2 SYDVKM. The CDR3 sequence is CASSPQGLGYPDTQYF. The DNA for the CDR3 is TGTGCCAGCAGCCCACAGGGACTAGGTTATCCAGATACGCAGTATTTT.

This clonotype was found once. Because the CDR3 is missing its conserved closing phenylalanine or tryptophan, this is likely a read error. V gene TRBV6-5 combines with J gene TRBJ1-1; possibly TRBD1 for D (6 bases). The CDR3 runs 16 residues. Germline-derived CDR1 and CDR2 are MNHEY and SVGAGI. The CDR3, as DNA: TGTGCCAGCACTATAAGGCCGGGACATCCGAACGCTGAAGCTTTCATT. It specifies CASTIRPGHPNAEAFI.

As concerns this clonotype: The junction does not match germline at one end; this may be a read error. The chain couples TRBV29-1 to TRBJ2-4, with 10 bases lining up with TRBD1. This CDR3 has 13 amino acids. Germline V gene lookup returns CDR1 SQVTM and CDR2 ANQGSEA. CDR3 sequence (DNA): TGCAGATATGGGGACAGGGGCAAATACATTCAGTACTTC. Translation gives CRYGDRGKYIQYF.

V usage is TRBV6-6 and J usage is TRBJ2-7; possible D gene TRBD2, 6 bases. CDR1 and CDR2 from the germline V gene are MNHNY and SVGAGI (reference sequence). The CDR3 contains 14 residues. The CDR3 region is CTSSYSQGTYEQYF. The CDR3 bases are TGTACTAGCAGTTACTCGCAAGGGACCTACGAGCAGTACTTC.